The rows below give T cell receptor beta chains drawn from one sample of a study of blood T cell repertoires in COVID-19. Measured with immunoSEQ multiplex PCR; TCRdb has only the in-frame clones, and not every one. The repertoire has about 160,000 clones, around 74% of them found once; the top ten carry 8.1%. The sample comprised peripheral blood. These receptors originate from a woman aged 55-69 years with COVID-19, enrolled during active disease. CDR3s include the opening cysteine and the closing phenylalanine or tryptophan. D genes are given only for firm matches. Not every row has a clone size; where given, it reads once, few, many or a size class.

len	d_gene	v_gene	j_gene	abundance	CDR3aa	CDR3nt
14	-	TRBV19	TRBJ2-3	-	CASSITGLTDTQYF	TGTGCCAGTAGTATCACAGGGCTCACAGATACGCAGTATTTT
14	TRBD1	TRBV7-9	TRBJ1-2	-	CASSPRQGDYGYTF	TGTGCCAGCAGCCCCCGACAGGGAGACTATGGCTACACCTTC
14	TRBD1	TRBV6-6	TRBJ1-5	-	CASTGTGRNQPQHF	TGTGCCAGCACTGGGACAGGCCGCAATCAGCCCCAGCATTTT
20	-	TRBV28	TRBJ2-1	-	CASIHRGGSPTLRPYNEQFF	TGTGCCAGCATCCATAGGGGCGGCAGCCCCACCCTCAGGCCCTACAATGAGCAGTTCTTC
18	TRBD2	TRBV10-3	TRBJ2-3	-	CAISEGTSGFSSTDTQYF	TGTGCCATCAGTGAAGGGACTAGCGGGTTCTCTAGCACAGATACGCAGTATTTT
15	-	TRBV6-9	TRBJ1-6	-	CASSYRRQSNSPLHF	TGTGCCAGCAGTTATAGAAGACAGAGTAATTCACCCCTCCACTTT
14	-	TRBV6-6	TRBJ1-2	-	CASIHGRANYGYTF	TGTGCCAGCATCCACGGCAGGGCCAACTATGGCTACACCTTC
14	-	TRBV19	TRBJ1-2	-	CASSPSGTIYGYTF	TGTGCCAGTAGTCCCTCCGGGACAATTTATGGCTACACCTTC
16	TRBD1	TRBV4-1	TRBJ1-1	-	CASSLPGGVRYTEAFF	TGCGCCAGCAGTCTACCAGGGGGCGTGAGGTACACTGAAGCTTTCTTT
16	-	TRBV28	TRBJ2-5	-	CASSPLLGRTQETQYF	TGTGCCAGCAGTCCCCTTCTGGGCAGAACGCAAGAGACCCAGTACTTC
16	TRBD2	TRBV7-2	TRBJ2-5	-	CASSVSAGAGGETQYF	TGTGCCAGCAGCGTGTCAGCGGGAGCGGGGGGAGAGACCCAGTACTTC
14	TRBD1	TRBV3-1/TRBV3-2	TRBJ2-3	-	CASSHGTGTDTQYF	TGTGCCAGCAGCCACGGGACAGGCACAGATACGCAGTATTTT
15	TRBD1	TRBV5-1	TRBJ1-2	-	CASSSTGWQQYGYTF	TGCGCCAGCAGCTCGACAGGGTGGCAACAATATGGCTACACCTTC
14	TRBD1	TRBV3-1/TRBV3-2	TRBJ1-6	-	CASSSHRGNSPLHF	TGTGCCAGCAGCTCACACAGGGGTAATTCACCCCTCCACTTT
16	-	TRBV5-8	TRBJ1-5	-	CASSLLRHNSNQPQHF	TGTGCCAGCAGCTTGTTGAGGCACAATAGCAATCAGCCCCAGCATTTT
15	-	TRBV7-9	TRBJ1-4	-	CASSLAGRSNEKLFF	TGTGCCAGCAGCTTAGCGGGGAGGAGTAATGAAAAACTGTTTTTT
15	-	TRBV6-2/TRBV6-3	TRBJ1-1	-	CASSQTGTTNTEAFF	TGTGCCAGCAGTCAAACCGGGACAACCAACACTGAAGCTTTCTTT
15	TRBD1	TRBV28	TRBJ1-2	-	CASSLGAGGSYGYTF	TGTGCCAGCAGTTTAGGTGCAGGGGGTAGCTATGGCTACACCTTC
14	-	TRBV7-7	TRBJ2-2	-	CASSPQMVPGELFF	TGTGCTAGCAGCCCCCAGATGGTCCCCGGGGAGCTGTTTTTT
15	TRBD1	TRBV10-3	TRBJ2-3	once	CAISDRGLKTDTQYF	TGTGCCATCAGCGACAGGGGCCTTAAAACAGATACGCAGTATTTT
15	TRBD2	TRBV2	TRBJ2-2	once	CASSRLAGVSGELFF	TGTGCCAGCAGCCGACTAGCGGGAGTTTCCGGGGAGCTGTTTTTT
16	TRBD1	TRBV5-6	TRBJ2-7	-	CASSLVPGQGANEQYF	TGTGCCAGCAGCTTGGTCCCGGGACAGGGGGCCAACGAGCAGTACTTC
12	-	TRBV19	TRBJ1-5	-	CASSILNQPQHF	TGTGCCAGTAGTATCTTAAATCAGCCCCAGCATTTT
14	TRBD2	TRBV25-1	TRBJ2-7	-	CASREGGRLYEQYF	TGTGCCAGCAGGGAAGGCGGGAGGCTCTACGAGCAGTACTTC
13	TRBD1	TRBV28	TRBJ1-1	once	CASGDSPNTEAFF	TGTGCCAGCGGGGACAGCCCAAACACTGAAGCTTTCTTT
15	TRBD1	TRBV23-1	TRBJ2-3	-	CASSQSIGGLDTQYF	TGCGCCAGCAGTCAATCGATAGGGGGCTTAGATACGCAGTATTTT
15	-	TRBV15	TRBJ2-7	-	CATSSLRGLSYEQYF	TGTGCCACCAGCAGCCTGCGGGGGCTCTCCTACGAGCAGTACTTC